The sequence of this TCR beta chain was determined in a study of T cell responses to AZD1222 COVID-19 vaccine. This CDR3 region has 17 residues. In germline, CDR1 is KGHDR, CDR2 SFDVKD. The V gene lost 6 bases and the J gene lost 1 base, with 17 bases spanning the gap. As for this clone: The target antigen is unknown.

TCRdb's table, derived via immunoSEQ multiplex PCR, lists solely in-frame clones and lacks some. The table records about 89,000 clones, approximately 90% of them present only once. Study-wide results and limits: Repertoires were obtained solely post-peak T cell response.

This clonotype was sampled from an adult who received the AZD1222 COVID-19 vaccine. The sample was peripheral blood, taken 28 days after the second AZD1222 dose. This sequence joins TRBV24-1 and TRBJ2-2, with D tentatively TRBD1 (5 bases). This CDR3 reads CATSSPHPGKNTGELFF. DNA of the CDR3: TGTGCCACCAGTAGCCCACACCCAGGGAAGAACACCGGGGAGCTGTTTTTT.